These 18 T cell receptor beta chains were sequenced from one sample in a study of shared clonotypes between healthy human individuals. The repertoire was sequenced with immunoSEQ multiplex PCR; TCRdb's copy has only in-frame clones and lacks some. The data show about 2,200,000 clones, with under 95% seen just once and around 1.7% held by the top ten. Naive CD8 cells were CD45RO-negative, positively selected for CCR7, excluding terminally differentiated effector memory CD45RA+ cells. Sequencing used naive CD8+ T cells from PBMCs. Every receptor here comes from a man younger than 35 in good health. Some clones in this sample may be carry-over from other donors' samples.

The chain links TRBV28 to TRBJ2-7, with 8 positions matching TRBD2. Germline CDR1 MDHEN, CDR2 SYDVKM. The CDR3 runs to 16 residues. The V gene end was trimmed by 6 bases and the J gene end by 5 bases; junction bases not matched to a gene: 15. The CDR3 DNA is TGTGCCAGCAGCCGCACTCGTGGGACGGGGGGGGACGAGCAGTACTTC. This sequence encodes CASSRTRGTGGDEQYF.

This clone came up once. This sequence joins TRBV27 and TRBJ1-5; D is undetermined. CDR3 length: 13 residues. V was clipped by 6 bases and J by 4 bases, with 10 bases between them. Germline V gives CDR1 MNHEY, CDR2 SMNVEV (reference sequence). DNA of the CDR3: TGTGCCAGCAGGTGGACGGAGAATCAGCCCCAGCATTTT. Translated: CASRWTENQPQHF.

This chain uses TRBV6-1 with TRBJ2-7, with no clear D. Trimming cost V 10 bases and J 10 bases, with 11 bases left between them. CDR1 is MNHNS and CDR2 is SASEGT in the germline V gene. The CDR3 is made up of 9 amino acids. The CDR3 reads CATAAPQYF. The CDR3 DNA is TGTGCCACCGCGGCACCCCAGTACTTC.

The rearrangement links TRBV7-8 to TRBJ2-5; no clear D gene. Trimming stripped 5 bases from V and 5 bases from J, with 18 bases between. Germline V gene data show CDR1 as SGHVS and CDR2 as FQNEAQ. CDR3 length: 15 residues. Written as DNA, the CDR3 is TGTGCCAGCAGCGCCCGGACCGAGTCCCCGGAGACCCAGTACTTC. The encoded protein is CASSARTESPETQYF.

The chain combines TRBV27 with TRBJ2-2, with 12 bases lining up with TRBD2. CDR3 length equals 16 residues. The germline gives CDR1 MNHEY, CDR2 SMNVEV (reference sequence). The ends lost 5 bases at V and 7 bases at J; junction bases unmatched: 8. The CDR3 spells CASSPRLAGDHGELFF. CDR3 in DNA: TGTGCCAGCAGTCCGCGACTAGCGGGAGACCACGGGGAGCTGTTTTTT.

The chain recombines TRBV27 with TRBJ2-7, with D perhaps matching TRBD1 (6 bases). Germline loops: CDR1 MNHEY, CDR2 SMNVEV (reference sequence). Trimming took off 4 bases at V and 6 bases at J, with 16 bases between the two ends. The CDR3 length is 14 residues. CDR3 loop: CASSWAGDSTEQYF. CDR3 sequence (DNA): TGTGCCAGCAGTTGGGCAGGGGATTCTACCGAGCAGTACTTC.

The rearrangement uses TRBV28 and TRBJ1-5; 11 bases map to TRBD1. The CDR3 is 15 residues long. Germline V gene data show CDR1 as MDHEN and CDR2 as SYDVKM. The ends lost 3 bases at V and 5 bases at J; junction bases unmatched: 3. In DNA, the CDR3 is TGTGCCAGCAGTTTGGAGGGACAGGGGGATCAGCCCCAGCATTTT. Amino acids: CASSLEGQGDQPQHF.

This rearrangement joins TRBV5-1 to TRBJ1-2; no clear D gene. CDR1 and CDR2 (germline): SGHRS, YFSETQ. The CDR3 is 18 residues long. V lost 0 bases and J lost 8, with 26 bases in between. The chain's CDR3 is CASSLVSPLAYPRRGYTF. DNA of the CDR3: TGCGCCAGCAGCTTGGTAAGTCCCCTAGCGTATCCCCGGCGGGGCTACACCTTC. The full variable domain, with the rest looked up from reference TRBV5-1 and TRBJ1-2, is KAGVTQTPRYLIKTRGQQVTLSCSPISGHRSVSWYQQTPGQGLQFLFEYFSETQRNKGNFPGRFSGRQFSNSRSEMNVSTLELGDSALYLCASSLVSPLAYPRRGYTFGSGTRLTVV.

The J gene is TRBJ2-1, the V gene TRBV9, with 9 bases aligning to TRBD2. V shed 0 bases and J 6 bases; nucleotides not matched to a gene: 10. The germline gives CDR1 SGDLS, CDR2 YYNGEE. The length of the CDR3 is 17 residues. In nucleotides, the CDR3 is TGTGCCAGCAGCGTAGGAGCGGGAGGTTGGACCGGCAATGAGCAGTTCTTC. Translating gives CASSVGAGGWTGNEQFF. The full variable domain, in which reference TRBV9 and TRBJ2-1 provide the parts outside the CDR3, is DSGVTQTPKHLITATGQRVTLRCSPRSGDLSVYWYQQSLDQGLQFLIQYYNGEERAKGNILERFSAQQFPDLHSELNLSSLELGDSALYFCASSVGAGGWTGNEQFFGPGTRLTVL.

The chain combines TRBV5-5 with TRBJ2-7, with a possible D match to TRBD2 (6 bases). The CDR3 has 14 residues. Germline V gene lookup returns CDR1 SGHKS and CDR2 YYEKEE (reference sequence). Trimming pared 3 bases from V and 3 bases from J, leaving 13 bases between. The CDR3 DNA sequence: TGTGCCAGCAGCTCGGGACCGGGACTCTACGAGCAGTACTTC. Translation: CASSSGPGLYEQYF.

The chain is built from TRBV19 and TRBJ1-1, with unresolved D. Germline V gives CDR1 LNHDA, CDR2 SQIVND (reference sequence). This CDR3 comprises 14 residues. The V end was cut by 5 bases, the J end by 4 bases, with 14 bases between. For the CDR3, the DNA is TGTGCCAGTAGTGACCTAAAATGGCCCACTGAAGCTTTCTTT. Translating it yields CASSDLKWPTEAFF.

The chain links TRBV10-2 to TRBJ1-4; D gene unclear. This CDR3 contains 14 residues. V lost 2 bases and J 7 bases, leaving 11 bases between the germline ends. Germline CDR1 is WSHSY and CDR2 is SAAADI. The CDR3 nucleotides read TGCGCCAGCAGTGAGAGGGCTGGCGGTGAAAAACTGTTTTTT. Translation gives CASSERAGGEKLFF.

The rearrangement joins TRBV7-9 to TRBJ2-2; D is perhaps TRBD1 (5 bases). CDR1 SEHNR and CDR2 FQNEAQ come from the germline V gene (reference sequence). This CDR3 is built from 17 residues. V was trimmed by 6 bases and J by 0 bases, leaving 17 bases between them. The CDR3 loop reads CASSLPVRDTNTGELFF. Written as DNA, the CDR3 is TGTGCCAGCAGTCTCCCAGTCAGGGATACGAACACCGGGGAGCTGTTTTTT.

CDR3 coding DNA: TGCGCCAGCAGCTCCTCTGGATATCGGAACACTGAAGCTTTCTTT. Protein sequence: CASSSSGYRNTEAFF. The gene calls are TRBV5-1 and TRBJ1-1, with D hard to call. The CDR3 extends over 15 amino acids. Germline assignment: CDR1 SGHRS and CDR2 YFSETQ. V lost 3 bases and J lost 1, with 13 bases in between.

The CDR3 is CASSYKGLADNEQFF. For the CDR3, the DNA is TGTGCCAGCAGCTACAAGGGACTAGCGGACAATGAGCAGTTCTTC. The chain joins TRBV25-1 to TRBJ2-1; 11 bases align to TRBD2. The germline V gene has CDR1 MGHDK and CDR2 SYGVNS. The CDR3 has 15 amino acids. V was pared by 6 bases and J by 5 bases, with 6 bases of the junction left unmatched.

The V gene is TRBV21-1, the J gene TRBJ1-1; TRBD1 was called by the table and not checked on the DNA. TRBV21-1 is a pseudogene locus. The CDR3 consists of 11 residues. Here the CDR3 reads CARHDRGEAFF. The CDR3 coding sequence is TGTGCCAGACATGACAGGGGTGAAGCTTTCTTT.

The genes are TRBV4-1 and TRBJ2-3, with D perhaps matching TRBD2 (6 bases). Between the trimmed V and J ends, which lost 3 bases and 5 bases, there was a span of 12 bases. The CDR3 has 14 residues. Germline CDR1 and CDR2: MGHRA and YSYEKL. CDR3 DNA: TGCGCCAGCAGCCAGGGCGGGATTGGAGATACGCAGTATTTT. As protein: CASSQGGIGDTQYF.

The chain links TRBV27 to TRBJ1-1, with no clear D. CDR1 and CDR2 (germline): MNHEY, SMNVEV (reference sequence). The CDR3 covers 13 residues. The germline V and J ends were trimmed by 5 bases and 5 bases, with 12 bases remaining between them. CDR3 DNA: TGTGCCAGCAGTCCACTCCCTGAGACTGAAGCTTTCTTT. It codes for CASSPLPETEAFF.